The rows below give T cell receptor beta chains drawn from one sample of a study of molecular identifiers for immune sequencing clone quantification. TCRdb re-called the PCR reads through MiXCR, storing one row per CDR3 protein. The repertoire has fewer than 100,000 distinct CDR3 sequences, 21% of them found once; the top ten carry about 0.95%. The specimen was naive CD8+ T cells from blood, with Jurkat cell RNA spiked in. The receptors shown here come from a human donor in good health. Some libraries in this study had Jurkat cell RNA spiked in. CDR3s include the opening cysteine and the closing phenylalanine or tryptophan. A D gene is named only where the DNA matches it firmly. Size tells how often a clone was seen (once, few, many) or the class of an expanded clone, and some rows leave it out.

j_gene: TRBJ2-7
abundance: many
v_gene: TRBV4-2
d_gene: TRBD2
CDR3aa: CASSQEHEGLVGYEQYF
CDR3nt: TGTGCCAGCAGCCAGGAGCACGAGGGACTAGTAGGCTACGAGCAGTACTTC

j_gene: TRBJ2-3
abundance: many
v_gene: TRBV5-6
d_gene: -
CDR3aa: CASSLGPYTQYF
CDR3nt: TGTGCCAGCAGCTTGGGTCCGTATACGCAGTATTTT

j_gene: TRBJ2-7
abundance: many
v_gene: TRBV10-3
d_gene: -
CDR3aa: CAIRDNSYEQYF
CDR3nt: TGTGCCATCCGGGACAACTCCTACGAGCAGTACTTC

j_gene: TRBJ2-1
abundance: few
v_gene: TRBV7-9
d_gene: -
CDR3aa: CASSLRGSSYNEQFF
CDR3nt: TGTGCCAGCAGCTTAAGGGGGAGCTCCTACAATGAGCAGTTCTTC

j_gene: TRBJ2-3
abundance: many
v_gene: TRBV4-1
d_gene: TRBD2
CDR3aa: CASSQAGGLMDTQYF
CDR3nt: TGCGCCAGCAGCCAAGCGGGGGGTCTGATGGATACGCAGTATTTT

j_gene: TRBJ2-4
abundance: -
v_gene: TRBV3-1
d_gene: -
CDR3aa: CASSQAGRGRENIQYF
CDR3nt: TGTGCCAGCAGCCAAGCGGGTCGGGGAAGGGAGAACATTCAGTACTTC

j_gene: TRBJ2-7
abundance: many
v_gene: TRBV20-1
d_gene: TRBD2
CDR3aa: CSAHQGGRAYEQYF
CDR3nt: TGCAGTGCTCACCAGGGCGGGAGGGCCTACGAGCAGTACTTC

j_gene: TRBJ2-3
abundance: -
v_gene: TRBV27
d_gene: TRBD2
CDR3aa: CASSLMASGVGTDTQYF
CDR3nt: TGTGCCAGCAGTCTCATGGCCAGCGGGGTTGGCACAGATACGCAGTATTTT

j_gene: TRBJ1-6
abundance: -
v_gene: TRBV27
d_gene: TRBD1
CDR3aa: CASCPGTGGFSPLHF
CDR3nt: TGTGCCAGCTGCCCCGGGACAGGGGGCTTTTCACCCCTCCACTTT

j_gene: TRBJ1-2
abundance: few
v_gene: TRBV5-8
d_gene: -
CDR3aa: CASSLRTDSNYGCTF
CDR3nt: TGTGCCAGCAGCTTACGGACAGATTCTAACTATGGCTGCACCTTC

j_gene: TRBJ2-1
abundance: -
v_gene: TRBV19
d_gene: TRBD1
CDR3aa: CASSSADRGRYEQFF
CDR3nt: TGTGCCAGTAGTTCTGCGGACAGGGGGCGATATGAGCAGTTCTTC

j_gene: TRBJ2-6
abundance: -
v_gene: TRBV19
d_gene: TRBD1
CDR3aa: CASSIRTGVTNVLTF
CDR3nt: TGTGCCAGTAGTATAAGGACAGGGGTTACCAACGTCCTGACTTTC

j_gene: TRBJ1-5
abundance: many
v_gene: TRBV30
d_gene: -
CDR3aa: CAWSVGQGNQPQHF
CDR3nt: TGTGCCTGGAGTGTAGGGCAGGGGAATCAGCCCCAGCATTTT

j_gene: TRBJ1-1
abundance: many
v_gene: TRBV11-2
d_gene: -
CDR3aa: CASSDSAGFVAEAFF
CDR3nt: TGTGCCAGCAGCGATTCGGCGGGGTTTGTCGCTGAAGCTTTCTTT

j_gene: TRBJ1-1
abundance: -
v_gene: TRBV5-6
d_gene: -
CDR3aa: CASSLSIESEAFF
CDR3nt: TGTGCCAGCAGCTTGAGCATAGAATCTGAAGCTTTCTTT

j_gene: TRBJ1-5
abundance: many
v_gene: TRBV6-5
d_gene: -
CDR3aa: CASSLGTSNQPQHF
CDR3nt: TGTGCCAGCAGCCTCGGGACAAGCAATCAGCCCCAGCATTTT

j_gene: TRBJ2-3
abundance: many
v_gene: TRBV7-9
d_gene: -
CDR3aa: CASSPIEQALLGADTQYF
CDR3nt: TGTGCCAGCAGCCCGATTGAACAGGCCCTCCTCGGGGCAGATACGCAGTATTTT

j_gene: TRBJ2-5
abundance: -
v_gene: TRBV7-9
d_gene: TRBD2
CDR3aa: CASSLPRAGGPEETQHF
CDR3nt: TGTGCCAGCAGCTTACCTCGAGCGGGAGGGCCTGAGGAGACCCAGCACTTC

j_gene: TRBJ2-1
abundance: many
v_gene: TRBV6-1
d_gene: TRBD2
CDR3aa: CASSEAPVPGGEQFF
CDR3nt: TGTGCCAGCAGTGAAGCCCCTGTCCCGGGAGGTGAGCAGTTCTTC

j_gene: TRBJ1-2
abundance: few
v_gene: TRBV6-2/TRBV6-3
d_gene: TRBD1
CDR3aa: CASSLPSGQVSYGYTF
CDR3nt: TGTGCCAGCAGTCTACCATCGGGACAGGTTAGCTATGGCTACACCTTC

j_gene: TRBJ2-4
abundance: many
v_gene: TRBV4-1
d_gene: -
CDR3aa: CASSQEIYSQNIQYF
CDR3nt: TGCGCCAGCAGCCAAGAGATCTACTCCCAAAACATTCAGTACTTC

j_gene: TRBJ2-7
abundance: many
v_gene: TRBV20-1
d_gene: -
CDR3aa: CSAGLLSSYEQYF
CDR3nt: TGCAGTGCTGGACTCCTGAGCTCCTACGAGCAGTACTTC

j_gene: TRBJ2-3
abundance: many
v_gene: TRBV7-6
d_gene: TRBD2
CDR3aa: CASSLGTGGGYDDTQYF
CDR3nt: TGTGCCAGCAGCTTAGGGACGGGCGGGGGGTACGACGATACGCAGTATTTT

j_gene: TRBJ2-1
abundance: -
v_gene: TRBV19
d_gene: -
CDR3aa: CASSTSYEQFF
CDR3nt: TGTGCCAGTAGTACTAGTTATGAGCAGTTCTTC

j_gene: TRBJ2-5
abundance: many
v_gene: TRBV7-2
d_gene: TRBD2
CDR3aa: CASSLIVASGRLLQTQYF
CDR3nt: TGTGCCAGCAGCTTGATAGTGGCCAGCGGGAGGTTATTACAGACCCAGTACTTC

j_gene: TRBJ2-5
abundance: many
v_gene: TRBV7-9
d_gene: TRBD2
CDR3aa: CASSLIGGQETQYF
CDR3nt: TGTGCCAGCAGCTTAATCGGGGGGCAAGAGACCCAGTACTTC

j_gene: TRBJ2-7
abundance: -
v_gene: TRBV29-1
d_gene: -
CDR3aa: CSVGAKESFLYEQYF
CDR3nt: TGCAGCGTTGGAGCAAAGGAATCTTTTTTGTACGAGCAGTACTTC

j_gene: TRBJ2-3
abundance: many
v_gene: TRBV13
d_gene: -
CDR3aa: CASSIWGYPTDTQYF
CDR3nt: TGTGCCAGCAGCATATGGGGCTATCCCACAGATACGCAGTATTTT

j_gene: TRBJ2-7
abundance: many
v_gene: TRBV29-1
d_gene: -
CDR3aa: CSVEFNGDEQYF
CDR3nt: TGCAGCGTTGAATTTAATGGGGACGAGCAGTACTTC

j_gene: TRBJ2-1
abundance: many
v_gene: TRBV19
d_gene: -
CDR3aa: CASSPSPSSYNEQFF
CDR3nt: TGTGCCAGTAGCCCTAGCCCGAGCTCCTACAATGAGCAGTTCTTC

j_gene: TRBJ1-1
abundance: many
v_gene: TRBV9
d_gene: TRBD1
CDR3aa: CASSDEGAPDTEAFF
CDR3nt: TGTGCCAGCAGTGATGAGGGGGCGCCGGACACTGAAGCTTTCTTT

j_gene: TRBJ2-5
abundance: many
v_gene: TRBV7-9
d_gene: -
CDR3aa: CASSLARSIETQYF
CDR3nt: TGTGCCAGCAGCTTAGCGCGTAGTATCGAGACCCAGTACTTC

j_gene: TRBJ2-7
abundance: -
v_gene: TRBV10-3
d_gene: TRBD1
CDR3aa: CAISARGQGAYNEQYF
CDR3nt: TGTGCCATCAGTGCCCGAGGACAGGGGGCGTATAACGAGCAGTACTTC

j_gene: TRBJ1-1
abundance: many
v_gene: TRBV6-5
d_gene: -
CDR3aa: CASSYSRLRGAFF
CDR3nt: TGTGCCAGCAGTTACTCGAGACTACGGGGAGCTTTCTTT

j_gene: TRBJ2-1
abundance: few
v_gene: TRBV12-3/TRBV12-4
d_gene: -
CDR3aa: CASSLGPSGNEQFF
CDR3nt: TGTGCCAGCAGTTTAGGTCCTTCAGGGAATGAGCAGTTCTTC

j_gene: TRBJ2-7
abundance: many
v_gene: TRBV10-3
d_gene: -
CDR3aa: CAISESAEEQYF
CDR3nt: TGTGCCATCAGTGAGTCTGCAGAGGAGCAGTACTTC

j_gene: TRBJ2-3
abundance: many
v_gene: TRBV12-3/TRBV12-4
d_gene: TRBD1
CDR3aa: CASSLGTGGVDTQYF
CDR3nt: TGTGCCAGCAGTTTAGGGACAGGGGGCGTAGATACGCAGTATTTT

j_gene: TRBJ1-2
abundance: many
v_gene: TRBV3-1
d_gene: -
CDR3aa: CASSQDQTVYTF
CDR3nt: TGTGCCAGCAGCCAAGATCAGACAGTTTACACCTTC

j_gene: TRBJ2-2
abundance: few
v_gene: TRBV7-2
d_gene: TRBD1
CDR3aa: CASSLVLGQGNTGELFF
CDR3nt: TGTGCCAGCAGCTTAGTCCTGGGACAGGGTAACACCGGGGAGCTGTTTTTT

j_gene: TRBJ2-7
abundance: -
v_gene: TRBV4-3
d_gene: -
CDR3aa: CASSQDRQDSYEQYF
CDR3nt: TGCGCCAGCAGCCAAGACAGACAGGACTCCTACGAGCAGTACTTC

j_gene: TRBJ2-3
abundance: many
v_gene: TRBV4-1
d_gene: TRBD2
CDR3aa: CASSHGLAGGQTDTQYF
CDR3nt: TGCGCCAGCAGCCACGGACTAGCGGGGGGTCAGACAGATACGCAGTATTTT

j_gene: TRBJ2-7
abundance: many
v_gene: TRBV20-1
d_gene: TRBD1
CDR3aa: CSAPDREAPYEQYF
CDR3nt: TGCAGTGCCCCTGACAGGGAAGCCCCCTACGAGCAGTACTTC

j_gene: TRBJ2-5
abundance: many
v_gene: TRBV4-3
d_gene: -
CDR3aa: CASSPGRARGQETQYF
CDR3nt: TGCGCCAGCAGCCCAGGACGAGCCAGGGGCCAAGAGACCCAGTACTTC

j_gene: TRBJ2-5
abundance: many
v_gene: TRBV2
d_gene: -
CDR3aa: CASSTEHQETQYF
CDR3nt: TGTGCCAGCAGTACAGAGCACCAAGAGACCCAGTACTTC

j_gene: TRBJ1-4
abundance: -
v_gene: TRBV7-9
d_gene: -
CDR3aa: CASSLVAGHERLFF
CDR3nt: TGTGCCAGCAGCTTAGTAGCAGGGCATGAAAGACTGTTTTTT

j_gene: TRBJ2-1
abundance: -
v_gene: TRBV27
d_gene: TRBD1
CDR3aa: CASSLLGTGNYEQFF
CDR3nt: TGTGCCAGCAGTTTGTTAGGGACAGGGAATTATGAGCAGTTCTTC

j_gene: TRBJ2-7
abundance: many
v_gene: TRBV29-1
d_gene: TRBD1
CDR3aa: CSVEGQDSYEQYF
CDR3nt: TGCAGCGTTGAGGGACAGGACTCCTACGAGCAGTACTTC

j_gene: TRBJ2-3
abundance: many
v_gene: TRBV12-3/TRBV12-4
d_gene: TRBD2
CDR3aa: CASSTTSGGYGDTQYF
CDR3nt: TGTGCCAGCAGTACGACTAGCGGGGGATATGGAGATACGCAGTATTTT

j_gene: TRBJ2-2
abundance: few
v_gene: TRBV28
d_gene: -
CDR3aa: CASTPIRAGELFF
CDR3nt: TGTGCCAGCACTCCCATAAGGGCCGGGGAGCTGTTTTTT

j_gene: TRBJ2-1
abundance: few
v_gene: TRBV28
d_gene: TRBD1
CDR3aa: CASSPHRGRITSEQFF
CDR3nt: TGTGCCAGCAGTCCCCACAGGGGGCGGATAACCAGTGAGCAGTTCTTC

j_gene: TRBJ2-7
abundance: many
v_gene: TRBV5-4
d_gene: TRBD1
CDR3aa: CASSQNPGQVIYEQYF
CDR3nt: TGTGCCAGCAGCCAAAACCCGGGACAGGTGATATACGAGCAGTACTTC

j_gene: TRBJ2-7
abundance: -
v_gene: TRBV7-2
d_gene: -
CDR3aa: CASSLGLSTYEQHF
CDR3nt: TGTGCCAGCAGCTTAGGCTTATCTACCTACGAGCAGCACTTC

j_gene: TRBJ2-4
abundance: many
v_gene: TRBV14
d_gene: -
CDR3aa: CASSQEHRGKNIQYF
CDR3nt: TGTGCCAGCAGCCAAGAGCACAGAGGGAAAAACATTCAGTACTTC

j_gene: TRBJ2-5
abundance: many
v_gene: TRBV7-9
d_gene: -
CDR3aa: CASSSDIDRQTQYF
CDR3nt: TGTGCCAGCAGCTCGGACATCGATCGGCAGACCCAGTACTTC

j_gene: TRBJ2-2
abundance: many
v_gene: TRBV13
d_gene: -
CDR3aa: CASSSGLTGELFF
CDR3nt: TGTGCCAGCAGCTCTGGGTTGACCGGGGAGCTGTTTTTT

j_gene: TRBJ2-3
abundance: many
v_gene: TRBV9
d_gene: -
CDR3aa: CASTTGATSTDTQYF
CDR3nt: TGTGCCAGCACGACGGGCGCAACTAGCACAGATACGCAGTATTTT

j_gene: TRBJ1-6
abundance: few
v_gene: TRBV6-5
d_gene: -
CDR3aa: CASSYSDPTSSYNSPLHF
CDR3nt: TGTGCCAGCAGTTACTCGGACCCCACGAGCTCCTATAATTCACCCCTCCACTTT

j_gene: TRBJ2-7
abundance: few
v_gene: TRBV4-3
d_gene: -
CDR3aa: CASSQGTGNYEQYF
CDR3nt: TGCGCCAGCAGCCAAGGTACAGGGAACTACGAGCAGTACTTC

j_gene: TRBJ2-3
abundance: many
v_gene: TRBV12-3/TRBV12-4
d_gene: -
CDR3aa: CASSQPRRGDTDTQYF
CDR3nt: TGTGCCAGCAGTCAGCCTAGGCGGGGAGACACAGATACGCAGTATTTT